A selection of T cell receptor beta chains follows, all from one sample in a study of identical twins. TCRdb reanalysed the 5' RACE reads using MiXCR and keeps one entry per CDR3 protein. Of about 730,000 distinct CDR3 sequences listed, about 20% were seen once; the top ten hold roughly 4%. The same sample was also studied in work on T cells expressing NK-cell markers.

The sample was PBMCs. These receptors all come from a woman under 30 in good health. CDR3s leave out the opening cysteine and the closing phenylalanine or tryptophan. Fields, in order: CDR3 protein, V gene, J gene.

CDR3aa: SAHRQGSIYEQY
v_gene: TRBV20-1
j_gene: TRBJ2-7

CDR3aa: ASSSGQDQETQY
v_gene: TRBV5-1
j_gene: TRBJ2-5

CDR3aa: ASSSQPIGTDTQY
v_gene: TRBV5-1
j_gene: TRBJ2-3

CDR3aa: SAKRGSDTQY
v_gene: TRBV20-1
j_gene: TRBJ2-3

CDR3aa: SAENFYEQY
v_gene: TRBV29-1
j_gene: TRBJ2-7

CDR3aa: ASSRLGGYT
v_gene: TRBV12-3/TRBV12-4
j_gene: TRBJ1-2

CDR3aa: ASSYSGQGANVLT
v_gene: TRBV6-5
j_gene: TRBJ2-6

CDR3aa: SASSPRTGALRNQPQH
v_gene: TRBV20-1
j_gene: TRBJ1-5

CDR3aa: ASSQGLGTEAF
v_gene: TRBV4-3
j_gene: TRBJ1-1

CDR3aa: ASSFNAGSLTDTQY
v_gene: TRBV7-2
j_gene: TRBJ2-3

CDR3aa: SARVPGLEKLF
v_gene: TRBV20-1
j_gene: TRBJ1-4

CDR3aa: ASSSGQASSYEQY
v_gene: TRBV5-1
j_gene: TRBJ2-7

CDR3aa: ASTEALAYEQY
v_gene: TRBV2
j_gene: TRBJ2-7

CDR3aa: ASRQTSGTNEQY
v_gene: TRBV25-1
j_gene: TRBJ2-7

CDR3aa: ASSLAGLRTDTQY
v_gene: TRBV7-2
j_gene: TRBJ2-3

CDR3aa: ASSQDRGANEQF
v_gene: TRBV3-1
j_gene: TRBJ2-1

CDR3aa: ASRRPADTQY
v_gene: TRBV6-6
j_gene: TRBJ2-3

CDR3aa: SADGGVDTQY
v_gene: TRBV20-1
j_gene: TRBJ2-3

CDR3aa: ASSLGYIQGTQY
v_gene: TRBV11-2
j_gene: TRBJ2-5

CDR3aa: SAEGRGAGDTQY
v_gene: TRBV20-1
j_gene: TRBJ2-3

CDR3aa: ASSLAGGMPKAF
v_gene: TRBV7-8
j_gene: TRBJ1-1

CDR3aa: ASSSAGGTDEQF
v_gene: TRBV12-3/TRBV12-4
j_gene: TRBJ2-1

CDR3aa: ASSSGAYYGYT
v_gene: TRBV27
j_gene: TRBJ1-2

CDR3aa: ASSGAGQAVKLF
v_gene: TRBV2
j_gene: TRBJ1-4

CDR3aa: ASSYRKVSSVLTYEQY
v_gene: TRBV6-2/TRBV6-3
j_gene: TRBJ2-7

CDR3aa: ANGDSGTGDGRAF
v_gene: TRBV7-9
j_gene: TRBJ1-1

CDR3aa: ASSRDSDYGYT
v_gene: TRBV5-1
j_gene: TRBJ1-2

CDR3aa: SARDRRERNTYEQY
v_gene: TRBV20-1
j_gene: TRBJ2-7

CDR3aa: ASGPLAGVPYEQY
v_gene: TRBV7-2
j_gene: TRBJ2-7

CDR3aa: ASSLDYRTDTQY
v_gene: TRBV5-1
j_gene: TRBJ2-3

CDR3aa: SAKPGHMNTEAF
v_gene: TRBV20-1
j_gene: TRBJ1-1

CDR3aa: ASSPLEGRLH
v_gene: TRBV3-1
j_gene: TRBJ1-5

CDR3aa: AISDRTALHTDTQY
v_gene: TRBV10-3
j_gene: TRBJ2-3

CDR3aa: ASSLGLSNNEQF
v_gene: TRBV4-3
j_gene: TRBJ2-1

CDR3aa: SASRGAGYT
v_gene: TRBV20-1
j_gene: TRBJ1-2

CDR3aa: ATSRVTSGSWNSEQY
v_gene: TRBV15
j_gene: TRBJ2-7

CDR3aa: ASSARTGDTQY
v_gene: TRBV9
j_gene: TRBJ2-3

CDR3aa: SASYGRARYEQY
v_gene: TRBV20-1
j_gene: TRBJ2-7

CDR3aa: ASSFPSLLAGTADTQY
v_gene: TRBV5-4
j_gene: TRBJ2-3

CDR3aa: ASFSVGGRGYT
v_gene: TRBV27
j_gene: TRBJ1-2

CDR3aa: ASSLIIGGDTEAF
v_gene: TRBV5-1
j_gene: TRBJ1-1

CDR3aa: ASSGEQGLSTEAF
v_gene: TRBV2
j_gene: TRBJ1-1

CDR3aa: SALMEASETQY
v_gene: TRBV20-1
j_gene: TRBJ2-5

CDR3aa: ASSQDDGDLSEQF
v_gene: TRBV4-3
j_gene: TRBJ2-1

CDR3aa: ASTGVEGSYGYT
v_gene: TRBV5-1
j_gene: TRBJ1-2

CDR3aa: ASSPPVGHEQY
v_gene: TRBV27
j_gene: TRBJ2-7

CDR3aa: ASSLGTDLYGYT
v_gene: TRBV5-1
j_gene: TRBJ1-2

CDR3aa: ASRAQGLSNEQY
v_gene: TRBV5-1
j_gene: TRBJ2-7

CDR3aa: ASSRSGEGYEQY
v_gene: TRBV7-3
j_gene: TRBJ2-7

CDR3aa: ASSQERGDQPQH
v_gene: TRBV4-3
j_gene: TRBJ1-5

CDR3aa: ATSREPSSYNEQF
v_gene: TRBV15
j_gene: TRBJ2-1

CDR3aa: ASSFITTGELF
v_gene: TRBV9
j_gene: TRBJ2-2

CDR3aa: ASSLGLAGAVDYNEQF
v_gene: TRBV7-6
j_gene: TRBJ2-1